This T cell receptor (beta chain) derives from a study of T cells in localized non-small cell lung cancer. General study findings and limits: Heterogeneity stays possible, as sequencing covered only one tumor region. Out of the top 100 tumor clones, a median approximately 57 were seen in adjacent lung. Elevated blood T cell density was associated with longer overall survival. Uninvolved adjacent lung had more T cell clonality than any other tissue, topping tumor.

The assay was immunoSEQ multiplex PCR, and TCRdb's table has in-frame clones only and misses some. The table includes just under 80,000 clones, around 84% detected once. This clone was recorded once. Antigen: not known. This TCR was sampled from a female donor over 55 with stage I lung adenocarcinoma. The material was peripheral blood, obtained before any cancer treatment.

This CDR3 is CASSLGQDTGELFF. DNA for the CDR3: TGTGCCAGCAGCTTGGGACAGGACACCGGGGAGCTGTTTTTT. The V call is TRBV5-4, the J call TRBJ2-2; TRBD1 might be the D (6 bases). V lost 0 bases, J lost 3 bases, and 6 bases lay in between. This CDR3 is 14 amino acids long. From germline, CDR1 is SGHNT and CDR2 YYREEE (reference sequence). Full variable domain (outside the CDR3, taken from reference TRBV5-4 and TRBJ2-2): ETGVTQSPTHLIKTRGQQVTLRCSSQSGHNTVSWYQQALGQGPQFIFQYYREEENGRGNFPPRFSGLQFPNYSSELNVNALELDDSALYLCASSLGQDTGELFFGEGSRLTVL.